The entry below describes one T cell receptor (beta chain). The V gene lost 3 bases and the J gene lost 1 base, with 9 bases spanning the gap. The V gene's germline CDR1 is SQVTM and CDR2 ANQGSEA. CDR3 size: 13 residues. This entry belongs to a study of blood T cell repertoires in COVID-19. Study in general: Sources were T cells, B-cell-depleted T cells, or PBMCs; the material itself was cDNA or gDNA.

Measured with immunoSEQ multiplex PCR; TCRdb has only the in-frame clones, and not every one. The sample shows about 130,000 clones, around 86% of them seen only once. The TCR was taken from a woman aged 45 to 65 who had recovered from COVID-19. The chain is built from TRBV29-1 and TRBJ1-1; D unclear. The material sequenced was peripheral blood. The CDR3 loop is CSVEGNPNTEAFF. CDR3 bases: TGCAGCGTTGAGGGCAATCCGAACACTGAAGCTTTCTTT. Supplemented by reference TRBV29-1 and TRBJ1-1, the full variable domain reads SAVISQKPSRDICQRGTSLTIQCQVDSQVTMMFWYRQQPGQSLTLIATANQGSEATYESGFVIDKFPISRPNLTFSTLTVSNMSPEDSSIYLCSVEGNPNTEAFFGQGTRLTVV.